This T cell receptor beta chain is from a study of blood T cells in healthy people across ages. Primed by a sample-barcoded 5' primer and a J-beta primer mix, a second PCR proceeded for 7 to 11 cycles. TCRdb itself ran the 5' RACE reads through MiXCR, one entry per CDR3 protein. The sample contains 1.5 million to 2 million distinct CDR3 sequences, approximately 28% of which appear only once. V was clipped by 0 bases and J by 6 bases, with 9 bases between them. The length of the CDR3 is 13 residues. Germline V CDR1 and CDR2: LGHNA, YSLEER. Sequencing was performed on blood. The chain has TRBV4-3 and TRBJ2-7; D is ambiguous. This sequence originates from a woman under 40 in good health. CDR3 sequence reads: CASSQDALLEQYF. CDR3 coding DNA: TGCGCCAGCAGCCAAGACGCTCTCCTCGAGCAGTACTTC.